The 21 T cell receptor beta chains presented below share a single source sample, sequenced in a study of T cells in tuberculosis. Documented time point: new active TB diagnosis, blood taken before or within 7 days of starting treatment. Only in-frame clones appear in the TCRdb table, and some are missing; sequencing was by immunoSEQ multiplex PCR. The sample consists of about 49,000 clones, roughly 96% of them appearing once. The starting material was PBMCs, obtained at tuberculosis diagnosis. The origin of the receptors is an adult with tuberculosis.

The genes are TRBV4-1 and TRBJ1-5; D not certain. The CDR3 totals 15 residues. The V end was cut by 1 base, the J end by 8 bases, with 15 bases between. From germline, CDR1 is MGHRA and CDR2 YSYEKL. In nucleotides, the CDR3 is TGCGCCAGCAGCCAAGGACTGCTTGATTTAGAGCCCCAGCATTTT. Encoded protein: CASSQGLLDLEPQHF.

V is TRBV11-3 and J is TRBJ1-1; no reliable D call. V was shortened by 5 bases and J by 0 bases, with 7 bases between the two germline ends. The CDR3 spans 13 residues. Germline V gene data show CDR1 as SGHNT and CDR2 as YENEEA. The CDR3 here is CASSGGVNTEAFF. The CDR3 DNA reads TGTGCCAGCAGCGGAGGTGTGAACACTGAAGCTTTCTTT.

The V gene is TRBV7-9, the J gene TRBJ1-4, with a possible D match to TRBD1 (5 bases). Trimming stripped 5 bases from V and 4 bases from J, with 20 bases between. The V gene's germline CDR1 is SEHNR and CDR2 FQNEAQ (reference sequence). The CDR3 is made up of 17 amino acids. The CDR3 protein is CASSDPGPTGLNEKLFF. CDR3 sequence (DNA): TGTGCCAGCAGCGACCCGGGACCCACGGGACTTAATGAAAAACTGTTTTTT.

V is TRBV11-2 and J is TRBJ2-3, with D possibly TRBD2 on 6 matching bases. CDR1 is SGHAT, CDR2 FQNNGV, per germline. V lost 4 bases, J lost 2 bases, and 19 bases lay in between. This CDR3 has 17 amino acids. CDR3 amino acids: CASSSPFVGGITDTQYF. CDR3 sequence (DNA): TGTGCCAGCAGCTCCCCTTTTGTGGGAGGCATCACAGATACGCAGTATTTT.

The J gene is TRBJ2-7, the V gene TRBV14; D gene ambiguous. Trimming took 3 bases from V and 3 from J, leaving 6 bases between them. CDR1 SGHDN and CDR2 FVKESK come from the germline V gene. The length of the CDR3 is 12 residues. CDR3 nucleotide sequence: TGTGCCAGCAGCCATCCCAACTACGAGCAGTACTTC. Residues: CASSHPNYEQYF. The entire variable domain, with the rest obtained from reference TRBV14 and TRBJ2-7, is as follows: EAGVTQFPSHSVIEKGQTVTLRCDPISGHDNLYWYRRVMGKEIKFLLHFVKESKQDESGMPNNRFLAERTGGTYSTLKVQPAELEDSGVYFCASSHPNYEQYFGPGTRLTVT.

The gene calls are TRBV30 and TRBJ2-3; D uncertain. Trimming cost V 4 bases and J 0 bases, with 5 bases left between them. CDR1 and CDR2 (germline): GTSNPN, SVGIG (reference sequence). This CDR3 has 12 residues. CDR3 DNA sequence: TGTGCCTGGACCCCTAGCACAGATACGCAGTATTTT. This encodes CAWTPSTDTQYF.

The V and J genes are TRBV9 and TRBJ2-1, with 12 nucleotides matching TRBD2. The ends lost 0 bases at V and 3 bases at J; junction bases unmatched: 4. This CDR3 spans 17 amino acids. The germline V gene encodes CDR1 SGDLS and CDR2 YYNGEE. CDR3 sequence reads: CASSVAPSGRVYNEQFF. The CDR3 DNA sequence: TGTGCCAGCAGCGTAGCCCCTAGCGGGAGGGTCTACAATGAGCAGTTCTTC.

This rearrangement joins TRBV4-3 to TRBJ2-7, with 7 bases identical to TRBD2. V lost 0 bases, J lost 4 bases, and 12 bases stayed unmatched. Germline V gene data show CDR1 as LGHNA and CDR2 as YSLEER. The length of the CDR3 is 17 residues. The CDR3 region has the DNA TGCGCCAGCAGCCAAGATTCCGGCGGGAGTAAGAGATACGAGCAGTACTTC. Translated, it gives CASSQDSGGSKRYEQYF.

The rearrangement joins TRBV7-2 to TRBJ2-5; 7 nucleotides match TRBD2. The V gene's germline CDR1 is SGHTA and CDR2 FQGNSA. V was pared by 0 bases and J by 4 bases, with 2 bases of the junction left unmatched. The CDR3 length is 14 residues. The CDR3 coding sequence is TGTGCCAGCAGCTTAGCCTGGGGGGGAGAGACCCAGTACTTC. Encoded protein: CASSLAWGGETQYF.

The rearrangement links TRBV28 to TRBJ1-1, with D possibly matching TRBD1 (5 bases). CDR3 length: 12 residues. V was cut by 5 bases and J by 7 bases, with 11 bases left in between. The V gene's germline CDR1 is MDHEN and CDR2 SYDVKM. CDR3 amino acids: CASSLRQFEAFF. The CDR3 coding sequence is TGTGCCAGCAGTCTCCGACAGTTTGAAGCTTTCTTT.

The CDR3 reads CASSQDGLAGDLEQFF. As DNA, the CDR3 is TGTGCCAGCAGCCAAGACGGACTAGCGGGAGACTTGGAGCAGTTCTTC. The chain joins TRBV4-2 to TRBJ2-1; TRBD2 matches at 13 bases. CDR3 length equals 16 residues. Unmatched junction bases numbered 6, after V lost 0 bases and J lost 10 bases. Germline lookup yields CDR1 LGHNA and CDR2 YNFKEQ.

This clone was detected a few times. The gene calls are TRBV5-1 and TRBJ1-3; D is undetermined. The V gene lost 0 bases and the J gene lost 7 bases, with 5 bases spanning the gap. There are 12 residues in the CDR3. The germline V gene has CDR1 SGHRS and CDR2 YFSETQ. The CDR3 nucleotides read TGCGCCAGCAGCTTGGATCTGAACACCATATATTTT. This codes for CASSLDLNTIYF. Full variable domain (remainder filled in from reference TRBV5-1 and TRBJ1-3): KAGVTQTPRYLIKTRGQQVTLSCSPISGHRSVSWYQQTPGQGLQFLFEYFSETQRNKGNFPGRFSGRQFSNSRSEMNVSTLELGDSALYLCASSLDLNTIYFGEGSWLTVV.

The rearrangement uses TRBV7-2 and TRBJ2-1; D perhaps matches TRBD2 (7 bases). The CDR3 has 15 amino acids. Deletions cut 5 bases from V and 9 bases from J, with 20 bases between. In germline, CDR1 is SGHTA, CDR2 FQGNSA. CDR3 DNA: TGTGCCAGCAGCCAGAGGGGGGAGGGCCGGGGTGAGCAGTTCTTC. This sequence encodes CASSQRGEGRGEQFF.

This clone was recorded only once. J is TRBJ2-5 and V is TRBV5-1, with D possibly being TRBD1 (5 bases). The length of the CDR3 is 15 residues. V shed 2 bases and J shed 2 bases, with 13 bases lying between them. CDR1 and CDR2 from the germline V gene are SGHRS and YFSETQ. DNA of the CDR3: TGCGCCAGCAGCTTTAACCCTACAGGTCAAGAGACCCAGTACTTC. Amino acid sequence: CASSFNPTGQETQYF.

The rearrangement uses TRBV30 and TRBJ2-5; no clear D gene. The germline V gene encodes CDR1 GTSNPN and CDR2 SVGIG (reference sequence). This CDR3 has 12 residues. V gave up 4 bases and J gave up 3 bases, with 9 bases separating them. The CDR3, as DNA: TGTGCCTGGACTTTACAAGAAGAGACCCAGTACTTC. This encodes CAWTLQEETQYF.

The chain links TRBV4-1 to TRBJ2-3, with 9 bases matching TRBD1. The CDR3 loop spans 13 amino acids. Germline V gene sequence: CDR1 MGHRA, CDR2 YSYEKL. With 0 bases clipped from V and 9 bases from J, the junction kept 1 base outside the gene matches. CDR3 residues: CASSQDGQGTQYF. The CDR3 region has the DNA TGCGCCAGCAGCCAAGACGGACAGGGGACGCAGTATTTT.

V gene TRBV27 combines with J gene TRBJ2-5; 9 bases fit TRBD1. V dropped 0 bases and J dropped 2; count of bases not matched to a gene: 1. CDR1 is MNHEY and CDR2 is SMNVEV in the germline V gene (reference sequence). The CDR3 contains 15 residues. The CDR3 DNA is TGTGCCAGCAGTTTATCGGGACAGGGACAAGAGACCCAGTACTTC. Translation gives CASSLSGQGQETQYF.

The chain combines TRBV9 with TRBJ2-2; 8 bases align to TRBD2. This CDR3 is 16 amino acids long. Trimming at V came to 2 bases and at J to 6 bases, leaving 9 bases not matched to a gene. Germline V gene data show CDR1 as SGDLS and CDR2 as YYNGEE. CDR3 DNA: TGTGCCAGCAGCGTCCAGTGGGCGGGAGGTCCCGGGGAGCTGTTTTTT. Its protein is CASSVQWAGGPGELFF.

A single count supports this clone. At one boundary the junction diverges from the germline segment, which might be a read error. The chain has TRBV7-7 and TRBJ2-5, with 8 bases identical to TRBD1. This CDR3 comprises 15 residues. Germline CDR1 reads SSHAT; CDR2 reads FNYEAQ (reference sequence). The CDR3 sequence is CASSFGTGGLETQYF. The CDR3 coding sequence is TGTGCTAGCAGCTTTGGGACAGGTGGATTAGAGACCCAGTACTTC.

The V gene is TRBV7-8, the J gene TRBJ2-2; D gene ambiguous. Looked up from germline, CDR1 is SGHVS and CDR2 is FQNEAQ. V lost 5 bases and J lost 8, with 15 bases in between. The CDR3 spans 14 residues. DNA of the CDR3: TGTGCCAGCAGCCAGGTCCGTCAAAGGGGGGAGCTGTTTTTT. Amino acid sequence: CASSQVRQRGELFF.

CDR3 nucleotides: TGTGCCGCCTCCGGGACTAATGGTAACTATGGCTACACCTTC. Its protein product is CAASGTNGNYGYTF. The chain joins TRBV30 to TRBJ1-2; TRBD1 might be the D (5 bases). This CDR3 region has 14 residues. The germline CDR1 and CDR2 sequences are GTSNPN and SVGIG (reference sequence). V was shortened by 8 bases and J by 1 base, with 17 bases between the two germline ends.